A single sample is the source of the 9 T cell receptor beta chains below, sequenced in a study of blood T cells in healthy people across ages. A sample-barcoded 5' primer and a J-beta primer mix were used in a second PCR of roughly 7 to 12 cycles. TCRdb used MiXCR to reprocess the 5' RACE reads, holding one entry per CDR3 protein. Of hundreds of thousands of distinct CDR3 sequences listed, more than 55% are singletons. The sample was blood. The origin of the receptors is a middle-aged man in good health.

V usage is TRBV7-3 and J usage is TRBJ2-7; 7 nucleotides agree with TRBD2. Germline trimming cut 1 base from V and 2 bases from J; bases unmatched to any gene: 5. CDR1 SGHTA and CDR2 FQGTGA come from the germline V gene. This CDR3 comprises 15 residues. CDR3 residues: CASSLMSGLPYEQYF. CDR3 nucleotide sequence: TGTGCCAGCAGCTTAATGTCGGGACTACCCTACGAGCAGTACTTC.

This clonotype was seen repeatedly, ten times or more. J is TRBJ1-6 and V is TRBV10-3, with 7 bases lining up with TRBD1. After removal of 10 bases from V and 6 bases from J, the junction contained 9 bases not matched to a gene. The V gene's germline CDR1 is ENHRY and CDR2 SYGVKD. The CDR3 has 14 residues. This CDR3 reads CATGGTESNSPLHF. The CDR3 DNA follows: TGTGCCACCGGCGGGACAGAAAGTAATTCACCCCTCCACTTT.

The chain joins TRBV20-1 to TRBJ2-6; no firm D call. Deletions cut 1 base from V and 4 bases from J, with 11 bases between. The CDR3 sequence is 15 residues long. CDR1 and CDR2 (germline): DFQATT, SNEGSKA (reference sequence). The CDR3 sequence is CSARVVQSGANVLTF. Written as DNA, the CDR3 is TGCAGTGCTAGAGTGGTTCAGTCCGGGGCCAACGTCCTGACTTTC.

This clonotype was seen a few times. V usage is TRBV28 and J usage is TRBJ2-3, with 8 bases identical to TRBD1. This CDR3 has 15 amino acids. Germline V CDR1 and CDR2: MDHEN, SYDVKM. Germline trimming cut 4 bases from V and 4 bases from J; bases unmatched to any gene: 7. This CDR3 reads CASSWTGTVSDTQYF. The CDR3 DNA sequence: TGTGCCAGCAGTTGGACAGGGACTGTTTCAGATACGCAGTATTTT.

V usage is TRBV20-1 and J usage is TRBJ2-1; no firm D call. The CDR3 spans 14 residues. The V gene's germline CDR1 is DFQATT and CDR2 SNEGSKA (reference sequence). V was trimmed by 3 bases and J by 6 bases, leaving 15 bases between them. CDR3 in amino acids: CSARKSGRTNEQFF. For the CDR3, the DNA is TGCAGTGCTAGGAAGTCTGGAAGAACCAATGAGCAGTTCTTC.

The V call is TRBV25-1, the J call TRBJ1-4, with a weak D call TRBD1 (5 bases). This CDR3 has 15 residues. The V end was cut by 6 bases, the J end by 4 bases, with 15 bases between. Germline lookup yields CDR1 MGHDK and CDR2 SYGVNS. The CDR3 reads CASSRSGLSNEKLFF. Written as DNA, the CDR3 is TGTGCCAGCAGCCGGTCGGGACTGAGTAATGAAAAACTGTTTTTT.

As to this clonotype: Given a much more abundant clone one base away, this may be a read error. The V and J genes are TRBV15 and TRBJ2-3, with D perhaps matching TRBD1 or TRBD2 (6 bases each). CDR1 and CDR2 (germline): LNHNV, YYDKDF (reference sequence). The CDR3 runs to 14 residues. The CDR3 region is CVTSRVGGTDTQYF. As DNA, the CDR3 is TGTGTCACCAGCAGAGTAGGGGGGACAGATACGCAGTATTTT. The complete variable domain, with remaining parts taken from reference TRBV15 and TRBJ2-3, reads DAMVIQNPRYQVTQFGKPVTLSCSQTLNHNVMYWYQQKSSQAPKLLFHYYDKDFNNEADTPDNFQSRRPNTSFCFLDIRSPGLGDTAMYLCVTSRVGGTDTQYFGPGTRLTVL.

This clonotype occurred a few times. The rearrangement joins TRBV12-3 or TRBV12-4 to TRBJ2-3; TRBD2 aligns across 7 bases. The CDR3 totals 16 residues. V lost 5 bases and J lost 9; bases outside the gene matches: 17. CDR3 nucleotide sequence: TGTGCCAGCAGTGCGCCTAGCGGCCGACGAGCAGGCACGCAGTATTTT. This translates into CASSAPSGRRAGTQYF.

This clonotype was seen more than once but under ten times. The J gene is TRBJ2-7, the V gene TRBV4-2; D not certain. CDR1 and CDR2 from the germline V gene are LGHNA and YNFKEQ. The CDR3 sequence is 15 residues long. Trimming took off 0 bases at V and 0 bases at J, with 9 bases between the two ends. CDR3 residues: CASSQDRLDSYEQYF. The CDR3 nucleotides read TGTGCCAGCAGCCAAGATCGGCTAGACTCCTACGAGCAGTACTTC.